This T cell receptor beta chain was identified during a study of CD4 T cell repertoires in COVID-19. Study in general: Other coronavirus spike proteins restimulated relabeled CFSE-low cells expanded with IL-2 for 10 to 11 days. Broader study findings: Some SARS-CoV-2 clonotypes, between roughly 7 and 27%, recurred in SARS-CoV and/or HKU1 cultures.

Samples came from patients recovered from mild-to-severe COVID-19. On this clone: Antigen: not known.

Assay used: immunoSEQ multiplex PCR; TCRdb lists only in-frame clones, some missing. There are 65,000 to 95,000 clones in the sample; under 90% occur only once, and about 0.61% lies in the top ten. Here the sequenced sample was CD4+ T cells from peripheral blood, taken after recovery from COVID-19. This receptor was obtained from a human donor who had COVID-19.

The DNA for the CDR3 is TGTGCCAGCAGCTTAGGGGGCCCCCAAACCTATAAGAAAGAGACCCAGTACTTC. It specifies CASSLGGPQTYKKETQYF. V usage is TRBV7-2 and J usage is TRBJ2-5; D perhaps matches TRBD1 (5 bases). In germline, CDR1 is SGHTA, CDR2 FQGNSA. This CDR3 comprises 18 residues. V dropped 1 base and J dropped 3 bases, with 21 bases sitting between them.